This is a list of T cell receptor beta chains from one sample in a study of T cell responses to AZD1222 COVID-19 vaccine. TCRdb's copy holds only in-frame clones and misses some; the assay was immunoSEQ multiplex PCR. The repertoire holds tens of thousands of clones, with approximately 90% as singletons. The sample in question was peripheral blood, obtained 28 days after the second AZD1222 dose. The receptors were gathered from an adult who received the AZD1222 COVID-19 vaccine. The CDR3 runs from the conserved cysteine through the conserved F or W. A D gene is named only where the DNA matches it firmly. The listing skips clone size in some rows; elsewhere it reads once, few, many or a size class.

size: NA; J: TRBJ1-5; V: TRBV29-1; D: NA; CDR3: CSVGGDPSQPQHF; DNA: TGCAGCGTGGGGGGGGACCCTAGTCAGCCCCAGCATTTT
size: NA; J: TRBJ1-6; V: TRBV9; D: NA; CDR3: CASSVAGGAGNSPLHF; DNA: TGTGCCAGCAGCGTCGCGGGGGGGGCCGGTAATTCACCCCTCCACTTT
size: NA; J: TRBJ2-1; V: TRBV28; D: TRBD1; CDR3: CASSFRQGNEQFF; DNA: TGTGCCAGCAGTTTCCGACAGGGGAATGAGCAGTTCTTC
size: NA; J: TRBJ1-5; V: TRBV7-2; D: NA; CDR3: CASSLEVGNSNQPQHF; DNA: TGTGCCAGCAGCTTAGAGGTCGGAAATAGCAATCAGCCCCAGCATTTT
size: NA; J: TRBJ2-2; V: TRBV27; D: NA; CDR3: CASSLDSRITGELFF; DNA: TGTGCCAGCAGTTTGGATAGTAGGATCACCGGGGAGCTGTTTTTT
size: NA; J: TRBJ2-3; V: TRBV7-3; D: TRBD2; CDR3: CASSLNVLAADTQYF; DNA: TGTGCCAGCAGCTTAAACGTCCTAGCGGCAGATACGCAGTATTTT
size: NA; J: TRBJ1-3; V: TRBV30; D: TRBD1; CDR3: CAWIRQGENTIYF; DNA: TGTGCCTGGATTCGACAGGGGGAAAACACCATATATTTT
size: NA; J: TRBJ2-1; V: TRBV7-3; D: NA; CDR3: CASSIGGEQFF; DNA: TGTGCCAGCAGCATAGGGGGTGAGCAGTTCTTC
size: NA; J: TRBJ1-6; V: TRBV19; D: NA; CDR3: CASNNLQGALHF; DNA: TGTGCCAGTAATAATCTCCAAGGGGCCCTCCACTTT
size: few; J: TRBJ1-2; V: TRBV2; D: NA; CDR3: CASSRAASDEGYGYTF; DNA: TGTGCCAGCAGCCGGGCCGCGTCCGATGAGGGCTATGGCTACACCTTC
size: NA; J: TRBJ2-6; V: TRBV27; D: TRBD1; CDR3: CASSLYRGSGANVLTF; DNA: TGTGCCAGCAGTTTATACAGGGGCTCTGGGGCCAACGTCCTGACTTTC
size: NA; J: TRBJ1-2; V: TRBV30; D: TRBD1; CDR3: CAGDGQGYGYTF; DNA: TGTGCCGGAGATGGACAGGGCTATGGCTACACCTTC
size: once; J: TRBJ1-2; V: TRBV6-2/TRBV6-3; D: TRBD1; CDR3: CASSYSTGGHDGYTF; DNA: TGTGCCAGCAGTTACTCGACAGGGGGCCATGATGGCTACACCTTC
size: NA; J: TRBJ2-5; V: TRBV13; D: NA; CDR3: CASSLQETQYF; DNA: TGTGCCAGCAGCCTACAAGAGACCCAGTACTTC
size: NA; J: TRBJ2-1; V: TRBV19; D: NA; CDR3: CASSSQRATNEQFF; DNA: TGTGCCAGTAGTTCCCAGCGGGCTACCAATGAGCAGTTCTTC
size: NA; J: TRBJ2-3; V: TRBV10-3; D: NA; CDR3: CAISEWRDFSTDTQYF; DNA: TGTGCCATCAGTGAGTGGCGGGACTTTAGCACAGATACGCAGTATTTT
size: NA; J: TRBJ1-1; V: TRBV7-8; D: TRBD1; CDR3: CASSPDRGRTEAFF; DNA: TGTGCCAGCAGCCCCGACAGGGGGCGCACTGAAGCTTTCTTT
size: few; J: TRBJ2-1; V: TRBV19; D: NA; CDR3: CASSIGFSGRRGPEAGEQFF; DNA: TGTGCCAGTAGTATAGGGTTTTCGGGTAGACGGGGACCCGAAGCCGGGGAGCAGTTCTTC
size: NA; J: TRBJ1-5; V: TRBV7-3; D: NA; CDR3: CASSSGQFKVSQHF; DNA: TGTGCCAGCAGCTCCGGGCAGTTTAAGGTCTCCCAGCATTTT
size: NA; J: TRBJ2-1; V: TRBV6-6; D: TRBD1; CDR3: CASSYPTGAGYNEQFF; DNA: TGTGCCAGCAGTTACCCTACAGGGGCGGGCTACAATGAGCAGTTCTTC
size: few; J: TRBJ2-7; V: TRBV15; D: TRBD1; CDR3: CATSDRTGKYEQYF; DNA: TGTGCCACCAGCGACCGGACAGGGAAGTACGAGCAGTACTTC
size: NA; J: TRBJ1-4; V: TRBV27; D: TRBD1; CDR3: CASSLRTGRNEKLFF; DNA: TGTGCCAGCAGTTTACGGACAGGCCGTAATGAAAAACTGTTTTTT
size: many; J: TRBJ1-2; V: TRBV7-8; D: TRBD1; CDR3: CASSLAEDRPYGYTF; DNA: TGTGCCAGCAGCTTAGCGGAGGACAGGCCCTATGGCTACACCTTC
size: NA; J: TRBJ1-3; V: TRBV18; D: NA; CDR3: CASSEQGAGNTIYF; DNA: TGTGCCAGCTCAGAGCAGGGTGCTGGAAACACCATATATTTT
size: NA; J: TRBJ1-1; V: TRBV30; D: NA; CDR3: CAWSVRGAEAFF; DNA: TGTGCCTGGAGTGTGCGGGGGGCTGAAGCTTTCTTT
size: NA; J: TRBJ2-7; V: TRBV6-2/TRBV6-3; D: TRBD2; CDR3: CASSVPRGAYEQYF; DNA: TGTGCCAGCAGTGTCCCACGGGGGGCCTACGAGCAGTACTTC
size: NA; J: TRBJ2-1; V: TRBV27; D: TRBD2; CDR3: CASSLLAGEGNEQFF; DNA: TGTGCCAGCAGTCTACTAGCGGGAGAGGGCAATGAGCAGTTCTTC
size: NA; J: TRBJ1-1; V: TRBV7-8; D: NA; CDR3: CASSPQPLNTEAFF; DNA: TGTGCCAGCAGCCCTCAGCCTTTGAACACTGAAGCTTTCTTT
size: NA; J: TRBJ2-7; V: TRBV15; D: NA; CDR3: CATSRGPLVRESPYEQYF; DNA: TGTGCCACCAGCAGAGGCCCCCTTGTCCGGGAGTCCCCCTACGAGCAGTACTTC
size: NA; J: TRBJ2-1; V: TRBV5-1; D: NA; CDR3: CASSLEGWGRGFDEQFF; DNA: TGCGCCAGCAGCCTAGAGGGGTGGGGGCGCGGGTTCGATGAGCAGTTCTTC
size: NA; J: TRBJ1-4; V: TRBV28; D: TRBD1; CDR3: CASRPIPTGGTNEKLFF; DNA: TGTGCCAGCAGGCCCATCCCTACAGGGGGTACTAATGAAAAACTGTTTTTT
size: NA; J: TRBJ2-7; V: TRBV10-2; D: NA; CDR3: CASRGLYEQYF; DNA: TGCGCCAGCAGGGGGCTCTACGAGCAGTACTTC
size: NA; J: TRBJ1-2; V: TRBV6-6; D: TRBD1; CDR3: CASSPNITPGTVNGYTF; DNA: TGTGCCAGCAGTCCTAACATCACTCCCGGGACAGTCAATGGCTACACCTTC
size: NA; J: TRBJ1-5; V: TRBV5-1; D: NA; CDR3: CASSLSVGGARNSNQPQHF; DNA: TGCGCCAGCAGCTTGAGCGTCGGAGGGGCTCGGAATAGCAATCAGCCCCAGCATTTT
size: NA; J: TRBJ1-2; V: TRBV19; D: NA; CDR3: CASSIDRQAFYGYTF; DNA: TGTGCCAGTAGTATAGATCGGCAGGCCTTCTATGGCTACACCTTC
size: NA; J: TRBJ2-7; V: TRBV19; D: TRBD2; CDR3: CASSIEQTSGTYEQYF; DNA: TGTGCCAGTAGTATAGAACAAACTAGCGGGACTTACGAGCAGTACTTC
size: once; J: TRBJ2-4; V: TRBV7-8; D: TRBD2; CDR3: CASSLVGTSMNIQYF; DNA: TGTGCCAGCAGCCTAGTCGGGACTAGCATGAACATTCAGTACTTC
size: NA; J: TRBJ2-5; V: TRBV7-9; D: TRBD1; CDR3: CASSSDRVGETQYF; DNA: TGTGCCAGCAGTTCTGACAGGGTGGGGGAGACCCAGTACTTC
size: NA; J: TRBJ2-1; V: TRBV27; D: NA; CDR3: CASSLSGDPSYNEQFF; DNA: TGTGCCAGCAGTTTGAGTGGGGATCCGTCCTACAATGAGCAGTTCTTC
size: few; J: TRBJ2-7; V: TRBV11-2; D: TRBD1; CDR3: CASSHAGDRAKGYEQYF; DNA: TGTGCCAGCAGCCACGCCGGGGACAGGGCAAAAGGCTACGAGCAGTACTTC
size: NA; J: TRBJ2-7; V: TRBV5-1; D: NA; CDR3: CASSGSYEQYF; DNA: TGCGCCAGCAGCGGAAGTTACGAGCAGTACTTC
size: NA; J: TRBJ2-1; V: TRBV19; D: NA; CDR3: CASSLFGDSYNEQFF; DNA: TGTGCCAGTAGCCTATTTGGGGACTCATACAATGAGCAGTTCTTC
size: NA; J: TRBJ1-4; V: TRBV28; D: NA; CDR3: CASRQGGEKLFF; DNA: TGTGCCAGCAGGCAGGGTGGGGAAAAACTGTTTTTT
size: NA; J: TRBJ1-3; V: TRBV25-1; D: NA; CDR3: CASSEQGTGNTIYF; DNA: TGTGCCAGCAGTGAACAAGGAACCGGAAACACCATATATTTT
size: NA; J: TRBJ2-1; V: TRBV18; D: TRBD2; CDR3: CASSPGLAGLSGQFF; DNA: TGTGCCAGCTCACCAGGGCTAGCGGGATTATCTGGACAGTTCTTC
size: few; J: TRBJ1-5; V: TRBV6-2/TRBV6-3; D: NA; CDR3: CASSYSEVKPQHF; DNA: TGTGCCAGCAGTTACTCCGAGGTTAAGCCCCAGCATTTT
size: NA; J: TRBJ1-1; V: TRBV19; D: NA; CDR3: CASSLQRNTEAFF; DNA: TGTGCCAGTAGTCTTCAGAGGAACACTGAAGCTTTCTTT
size: NA; J: TRBJ1-2; V: TRBV27; D: NA; CDR3: CASSWNGFNYGYTF; DNA: TGTGCCAGCAGTTGGAACGGGTTTAACTATGGCTACACCTTC
size: NA; J: TRBJ1-1; V: TRBV11-3; D: NA; CDR3: CASIQGPLNTEAFF; DNA: TGTGCCAGCATCCAAGGACCTTTGAACACTGAAGCTTTCTTT
size: NA; J: TRBJ1-2; V: TRBV9; D: TRBD1; CDR3: CASSVTNRGNYGYTF; DNA: TGTGCCAGCAGCGTAACAAACAGGGGGAACTATGGCTACACCTTC
size: NA; J: TRBJ1-4; V: TRBV4-1; D: TRBD1; CDR3: CASSPPGQSEKLFF; DNA: TGCGCCAGCAGCCCCCCGGGACAGAGTGAAAAACTGTTTTTT